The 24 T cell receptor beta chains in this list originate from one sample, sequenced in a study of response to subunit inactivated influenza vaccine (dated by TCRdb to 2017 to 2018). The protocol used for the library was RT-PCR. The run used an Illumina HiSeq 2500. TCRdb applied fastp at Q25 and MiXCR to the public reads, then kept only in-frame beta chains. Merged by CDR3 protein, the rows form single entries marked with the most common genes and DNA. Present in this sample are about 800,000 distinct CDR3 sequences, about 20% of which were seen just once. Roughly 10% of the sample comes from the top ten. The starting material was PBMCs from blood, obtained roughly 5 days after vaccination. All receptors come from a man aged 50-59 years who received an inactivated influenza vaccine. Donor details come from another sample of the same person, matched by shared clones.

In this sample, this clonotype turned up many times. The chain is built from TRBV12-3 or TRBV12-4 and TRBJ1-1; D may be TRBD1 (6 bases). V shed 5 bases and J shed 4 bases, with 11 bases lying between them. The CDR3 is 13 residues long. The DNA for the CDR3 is TGTGCCAGCAGTCTGACAGGAGTCACTGAAGCTTTCTTT. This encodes CASSLTGVTEAFF.

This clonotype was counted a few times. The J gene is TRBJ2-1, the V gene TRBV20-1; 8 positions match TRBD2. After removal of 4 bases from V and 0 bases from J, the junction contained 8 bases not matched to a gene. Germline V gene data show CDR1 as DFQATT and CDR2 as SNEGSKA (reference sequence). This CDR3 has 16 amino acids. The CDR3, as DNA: TGCAGTGCTAAGGGTAGCGGGGATTTCTCCTACAATGAGCAGTTCTTC. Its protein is CSAKGSGDFSYNEQFF.

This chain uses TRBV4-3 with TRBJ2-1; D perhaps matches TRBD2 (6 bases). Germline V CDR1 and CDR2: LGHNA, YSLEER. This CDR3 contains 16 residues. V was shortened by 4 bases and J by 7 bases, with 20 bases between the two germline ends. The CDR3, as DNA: TGCGCCAGCAGCCTCGCAGTAGAGGTGAGCGGGAATGAGCAGTTCTTC. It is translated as CASSLAVEVSGNEQFF.

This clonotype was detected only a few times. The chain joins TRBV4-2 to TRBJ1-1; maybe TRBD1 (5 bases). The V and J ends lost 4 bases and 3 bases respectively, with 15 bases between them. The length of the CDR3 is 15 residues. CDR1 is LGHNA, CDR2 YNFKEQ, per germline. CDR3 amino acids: CASSPAGAKDTEAFF. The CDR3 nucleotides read TGTGCCAGCAGCCCAGCCGGGGCCAAAGACACTGAAGCTTTCTTT.

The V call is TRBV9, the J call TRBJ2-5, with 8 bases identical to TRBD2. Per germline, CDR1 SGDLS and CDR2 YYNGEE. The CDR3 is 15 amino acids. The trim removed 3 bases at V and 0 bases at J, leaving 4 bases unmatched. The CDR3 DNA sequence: TGTGCCAGCAGCGCGGGGGGGACAAACCAAGAGACCCAGTACTTC. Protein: CASSAGGTNQETQYF.

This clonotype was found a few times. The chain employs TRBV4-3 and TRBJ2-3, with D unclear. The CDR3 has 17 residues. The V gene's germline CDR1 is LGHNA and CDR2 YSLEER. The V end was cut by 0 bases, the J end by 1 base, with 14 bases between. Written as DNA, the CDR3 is TGCGCCAGCAGCCAAGATCCTCCCCACGCTGGCACAGATACGCAGTATTTT. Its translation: CASSQDPPHAGTDTQYF.

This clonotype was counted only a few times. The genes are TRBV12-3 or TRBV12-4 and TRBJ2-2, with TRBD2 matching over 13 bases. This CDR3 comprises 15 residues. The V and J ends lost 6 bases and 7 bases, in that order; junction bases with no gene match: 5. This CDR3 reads CASSRLAGGGGELFF. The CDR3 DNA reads TGTGCCAGCAGCCGACTAGCGGGGGGCGGCGGGGAGCTGTTTTTT.

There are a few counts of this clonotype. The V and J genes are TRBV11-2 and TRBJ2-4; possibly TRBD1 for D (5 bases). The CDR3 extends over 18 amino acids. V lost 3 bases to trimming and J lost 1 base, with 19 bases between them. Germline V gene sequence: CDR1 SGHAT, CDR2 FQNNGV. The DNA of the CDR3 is TGTGCCAGCAGCTTCGGTGACAGATATGCTATGGCCAAAAACATTCAGTACTTC. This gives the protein CASSFGDRYAMAKNIQYF.

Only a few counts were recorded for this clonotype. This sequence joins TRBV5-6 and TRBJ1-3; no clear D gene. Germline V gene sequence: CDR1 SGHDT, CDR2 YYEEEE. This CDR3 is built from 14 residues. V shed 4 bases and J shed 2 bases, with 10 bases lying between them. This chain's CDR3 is CASSPEGAGNTIYF. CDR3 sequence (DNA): TGTGCCAGCAGCCCTGAGGGCGCTGGAAACACCATATATTTT. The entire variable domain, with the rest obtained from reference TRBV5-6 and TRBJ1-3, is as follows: DAGVTQSPTHLIKTRGQQVTLRCSPKSGHDTVSWYQQALGQGPQFIFQYYEEEERQRGNFPDRFSGHQFPNYSSELNVNALLLGDSALYLCASSPEGAGNTIYFGEGSWLTVV.

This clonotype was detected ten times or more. This chain's CDR3 is CASSLSQGAGEQYF. The CDR3 DNA sequence: TGTGCCAGCAGTTTGTCACAAGGGGCAGGCGAGCAGTACTTC. The chain links TRBV12-3 or TRBV12-4 to TRBJ2-7, with a weak D call TRBD1 (5 bases). The CDR3 totals 14 residues. V was trimmed by 3 bases and J by 6 bases, leaving 15 bases between them.

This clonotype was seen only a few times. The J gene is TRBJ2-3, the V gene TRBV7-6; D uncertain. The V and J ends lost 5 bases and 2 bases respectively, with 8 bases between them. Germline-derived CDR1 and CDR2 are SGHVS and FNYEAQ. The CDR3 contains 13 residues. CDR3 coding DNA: TGTGCCAGCAGCCCCCGCGACACAGATACGCAGTATTTT. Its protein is CASSPRDTDTQYF.

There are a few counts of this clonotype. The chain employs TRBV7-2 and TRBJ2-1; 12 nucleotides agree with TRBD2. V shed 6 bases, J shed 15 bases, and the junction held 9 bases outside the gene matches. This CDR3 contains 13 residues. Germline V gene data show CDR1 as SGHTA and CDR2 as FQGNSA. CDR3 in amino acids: CASSYRTSGVAFF. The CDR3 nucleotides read TGTGCCAGCAGTTATCGGACTAGCGGGGTAGCGTTCTTC. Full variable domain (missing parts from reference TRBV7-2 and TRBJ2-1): GAGVSQSPSNKVTEKGKDVELRCDPISGHTALYWYRQSLGQGLEFLIYFQGNSAPDKSGLPSDRFSAERTGGSVSTLTIQRTQQEDSAVYLCASSYRTSGVAFFGPGTRLTVL.

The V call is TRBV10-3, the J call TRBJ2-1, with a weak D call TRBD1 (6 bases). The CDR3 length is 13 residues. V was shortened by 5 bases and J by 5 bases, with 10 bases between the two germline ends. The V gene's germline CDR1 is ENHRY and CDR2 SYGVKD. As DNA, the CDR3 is TGTGCCATCAGTACAGGGTCGGACAATGAGCAGTTCTTC. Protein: CAISTGSDNEQFF.

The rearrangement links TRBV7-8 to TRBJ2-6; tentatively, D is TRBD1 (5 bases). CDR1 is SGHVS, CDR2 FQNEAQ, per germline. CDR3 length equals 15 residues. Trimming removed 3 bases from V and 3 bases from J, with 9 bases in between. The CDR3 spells CASSFSGYGANVLTF. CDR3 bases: TGTGCCAGCAGCTTTTCAGGGTATGGGGCCAACGTCCTGACTTTC.

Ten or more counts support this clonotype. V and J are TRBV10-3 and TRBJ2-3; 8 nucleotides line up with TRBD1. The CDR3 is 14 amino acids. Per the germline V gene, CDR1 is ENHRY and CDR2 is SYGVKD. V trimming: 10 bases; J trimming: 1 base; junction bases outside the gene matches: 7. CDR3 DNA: TGTGCCACCGAGGACAGGGCAGGCACAGATACGCAGTATTTT. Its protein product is CATEDRAGTDTQYF.

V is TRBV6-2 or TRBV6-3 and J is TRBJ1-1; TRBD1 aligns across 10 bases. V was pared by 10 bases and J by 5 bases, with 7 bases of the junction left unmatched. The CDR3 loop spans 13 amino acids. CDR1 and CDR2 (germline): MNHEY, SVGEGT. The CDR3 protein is CATRQGAVTEAFF. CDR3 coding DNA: TGTGCCACCAGACAGGGGGCTGTTACTGAAGCTTTCTTT.

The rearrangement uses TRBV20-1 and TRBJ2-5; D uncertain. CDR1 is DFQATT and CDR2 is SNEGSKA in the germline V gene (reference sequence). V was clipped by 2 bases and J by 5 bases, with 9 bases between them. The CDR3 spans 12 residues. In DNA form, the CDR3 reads TGCAGTGCTAGATTGACCCCTGAGACCCAGTACTTC. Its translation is CSARLTPETQYF.

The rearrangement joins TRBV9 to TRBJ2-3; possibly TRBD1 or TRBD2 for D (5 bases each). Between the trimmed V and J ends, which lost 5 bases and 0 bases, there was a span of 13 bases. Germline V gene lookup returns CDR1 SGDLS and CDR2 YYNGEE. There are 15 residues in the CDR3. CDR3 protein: CASSGDGYSTDTQYF. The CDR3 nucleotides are TGTGCCAGCAGTGGGGACGGCTATAGCACAGATACGCAGTATTTT.

The CDR3 DNA sequence: TGTGCCAGCAGCCGATCCCATGAGCAGTTCTTC. It is translated as CASSRSHEQFF. The chain joins TRBV11-2 to TRBJ2-1, with D unclear. Germline CDR1 SGHAT, CDR2 FQNNGV. This CDR3 has 11 residues. Trimming pared 5 bases from V and 8 bases from J, leaving 7 bases between.

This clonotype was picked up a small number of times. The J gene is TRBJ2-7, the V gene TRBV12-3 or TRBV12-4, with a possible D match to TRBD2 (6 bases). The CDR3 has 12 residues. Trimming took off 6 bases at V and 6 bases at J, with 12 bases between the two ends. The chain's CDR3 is CASRPGTGEQYF. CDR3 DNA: TGTGCCAGCAGACCCGGGACTGGCGAGCAGTACTTC.

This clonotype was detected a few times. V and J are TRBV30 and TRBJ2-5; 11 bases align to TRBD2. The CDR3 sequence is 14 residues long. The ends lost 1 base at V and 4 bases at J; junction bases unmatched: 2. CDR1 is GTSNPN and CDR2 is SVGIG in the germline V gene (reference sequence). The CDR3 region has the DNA TGTGCCTGGAGTGAAGGACTAGCGGGAGAGACCCAGTACTTC. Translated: CAWSEGLAGETQYF.

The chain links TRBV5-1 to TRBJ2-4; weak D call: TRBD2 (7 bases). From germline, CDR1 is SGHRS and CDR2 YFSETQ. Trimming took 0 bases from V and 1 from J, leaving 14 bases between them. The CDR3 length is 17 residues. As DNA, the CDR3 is TGCGCCAGCAGCTTGGCCCCAGGGGAGGGGGCCAAAAACATTCAGTACTTC. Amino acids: CASSLAPGEGAKNIQYF.

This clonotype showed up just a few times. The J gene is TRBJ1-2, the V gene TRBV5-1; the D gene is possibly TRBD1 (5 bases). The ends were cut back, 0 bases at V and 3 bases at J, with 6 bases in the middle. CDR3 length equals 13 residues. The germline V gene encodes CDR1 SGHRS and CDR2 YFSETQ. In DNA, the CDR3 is TGCGCCAGCAGCTTGGAACAGGACTATGGCTACACCTTC. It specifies CASSLEQDYGYTF.

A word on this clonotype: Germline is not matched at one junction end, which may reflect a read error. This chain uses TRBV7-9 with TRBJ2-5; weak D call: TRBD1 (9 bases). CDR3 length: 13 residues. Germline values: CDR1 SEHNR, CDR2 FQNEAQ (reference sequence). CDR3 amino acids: CASSLNSGTGTEF. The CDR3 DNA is TGTGCCAGCAGCTTAAATAGCGGGACAGGGACGGAGTTC.